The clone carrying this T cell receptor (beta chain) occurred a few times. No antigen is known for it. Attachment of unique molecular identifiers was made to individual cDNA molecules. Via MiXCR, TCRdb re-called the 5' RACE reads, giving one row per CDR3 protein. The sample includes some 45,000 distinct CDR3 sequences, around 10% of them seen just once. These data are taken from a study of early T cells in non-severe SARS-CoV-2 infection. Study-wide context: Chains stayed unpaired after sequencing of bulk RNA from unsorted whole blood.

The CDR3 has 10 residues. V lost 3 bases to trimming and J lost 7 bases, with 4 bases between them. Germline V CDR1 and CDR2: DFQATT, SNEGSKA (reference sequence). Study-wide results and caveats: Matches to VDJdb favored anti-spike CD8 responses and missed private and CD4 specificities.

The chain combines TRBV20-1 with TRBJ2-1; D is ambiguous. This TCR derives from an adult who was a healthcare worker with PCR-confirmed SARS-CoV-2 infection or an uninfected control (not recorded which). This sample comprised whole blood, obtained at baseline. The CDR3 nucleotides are TGCAGTGCTAGTCTGAATGAGCAGTTCTTC. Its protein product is CSASLNEQFF.